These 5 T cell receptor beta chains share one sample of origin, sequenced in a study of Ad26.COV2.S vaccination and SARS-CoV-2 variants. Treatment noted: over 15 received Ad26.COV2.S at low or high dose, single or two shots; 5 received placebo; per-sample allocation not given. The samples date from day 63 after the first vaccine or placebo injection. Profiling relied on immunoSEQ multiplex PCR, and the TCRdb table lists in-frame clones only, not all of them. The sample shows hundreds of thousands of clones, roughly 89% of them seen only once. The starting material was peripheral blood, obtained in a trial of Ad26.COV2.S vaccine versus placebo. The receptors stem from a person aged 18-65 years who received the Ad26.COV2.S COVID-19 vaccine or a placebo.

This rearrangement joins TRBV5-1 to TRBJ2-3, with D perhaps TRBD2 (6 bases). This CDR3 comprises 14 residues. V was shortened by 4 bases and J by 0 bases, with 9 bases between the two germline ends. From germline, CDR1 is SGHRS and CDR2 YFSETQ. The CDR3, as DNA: TGCGCCAGCAGCCCTGGGACTAGCACAGATACGCAGTATTTT. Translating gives CASSPGTSTDTQYF.

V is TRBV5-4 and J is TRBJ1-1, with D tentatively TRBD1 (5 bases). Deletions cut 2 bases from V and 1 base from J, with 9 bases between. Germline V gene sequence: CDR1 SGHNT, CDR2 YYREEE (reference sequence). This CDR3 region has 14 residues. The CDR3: CASSFSRGNTEAFF. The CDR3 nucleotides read TGTGCCAGCAGCTTTTCAAGGGGGAACACTGAAGCTTTCTTT. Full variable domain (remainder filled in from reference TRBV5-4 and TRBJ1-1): ETGVTQSPTHLIKTRGQQVTLRCSSQSGHNTVSWYQQALGQGPQFIFQYYREEENGRGNFPPRFSGLQFPNYSSELNVNALELDDSALYLCASSFSRGNTEAFFGQGTRLTVV.

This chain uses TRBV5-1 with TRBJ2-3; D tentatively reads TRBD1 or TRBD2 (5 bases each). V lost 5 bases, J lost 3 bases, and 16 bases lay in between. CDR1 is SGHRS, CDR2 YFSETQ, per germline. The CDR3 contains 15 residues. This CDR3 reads CASSLLGVETDTQYF. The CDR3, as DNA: TGCGCCAGCAGTCTCCTGGGGGTGGAGACAGATACGCAGTATTTT. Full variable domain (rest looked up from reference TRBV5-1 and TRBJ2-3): KAGVTQTPRYLIKTRGQQVTLSCSPISGHRSVSWYQQTPGQGLQFLFEYFSETQRNKGNFPGRFSGRQFSNSRSEMNVSTLELGDSALYLCASSLLGVETDTQYFGPGTRLTVL.

The CDR3, as DNA: TGTGCCAGCAGTGAACCGGACAGCTACACCGGGGAGCTGTTTTTT. Protein sequence: CASSEPDSYTGELFF. This chain uses TRBV2 with TRBJ2-2, with D possibly TRBD1 on 6 matching bases. Per germline, CDR1 SNHLY and CDR2 FYNNEI. CDR3 length equals 15 residues. Trimming cost V 2 bases and J 3 bases, with 10 bases left between them.

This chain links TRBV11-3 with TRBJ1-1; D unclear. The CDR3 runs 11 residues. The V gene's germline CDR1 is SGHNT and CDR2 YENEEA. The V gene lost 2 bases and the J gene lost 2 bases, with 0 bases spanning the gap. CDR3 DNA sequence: TGTGCCAGCAGCTTAAACACTGAAGCTTTCTTT. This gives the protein CASSLNTEAFF.